This TCR beta chain was recovered during a study of blood T cell repertoires in COVID-19. The wider study: Both acute and convalescent COVID-19 samples were obtained from the United States, Italy and Spain.

The study counted Cohort 3 donors as recovered given two negative PCRs, clearance, or symptom resolution. V shed 5 bases and J shed 0 bases, with 11 bases lying between them. CDR1 LNHDA and CDR2 SQIVND come from the germline V gene (reference sequence). There are 15 residues in the CDR3. Some clones are missing from TCRdb's copy, which holds only in-frame ones; the method was immunoSEQ multiplex PCR. This sample has about 140,000 clones, with about 79% found just once. Material for sequencing was PBMCs or T cells enriched from blood (not recorded which). The chain combines TRBV19 with TRBJ1-3, with D possibly TRBD1 on 5 matching bases. The receptor was derived from a woman aged 45-65 years who had recovered from COVID-19. The CDR3 region is CASSWGPRSGNTIYF. Written as DNA, the CDR3 is TGTGCCAGTAGTTGGGGCCCCCGCTCTGGAAACACCATATATTTT.